This T cell receptor (beta chain) was captured in a study of post-analysis software for immune sequencing data. Study-wide context: Some patients lacked subtype; others had relapsing-remitting, secondary progressive or progressive-relapsing disease.

V was shortened by 9 bases and J by 3 bases, with 8 bases between the two germline ends. The CDR3 has 11 residues. Germline V gene data show CDR1 as LNHNV and CDR2 as YYDKDF (reference sequence). General study results and limits: Among roughly 5 TRBV segments more frequent in patients than controls were TRBV5-6, TRBV5-1 and TRBV20-1. There was significantly lower normalized Chao1 diversity in multiple sclerosis patients than in controls.

Prepared libraries of TCR beta cDNA carried unique molecular identifiers. Each sample of about 0.95 to 11 million input T cells yielded about 500,000 cDNA molecules, so each molecule approximated one T cell. TCRdb reprocessed the PCR reads with MiXCR, giving one entry per CDR3 protein. The sample includes about 500,000 distinct CDR3 sequences, over 35% seen only once; the top ten take around 10%. With regard to this clonotype: What it binds is unknown.

The receptor was isolated from a girl aged 10-17 years with multiple sclerosis. The chain is built from TRBV15 and TRBJ1-2; unclear D gene. The sample was blood. The CDR3 sequence is CATRSDYGYTF. In DNA form, the CDR3 reads TGTGCCACGAGAAGCGACTATGGCTACACCTTC. Looking up the rest from reference TRBV15 and TRBJ1-2 gives the full variable domain: DAMVIQNPRYQVTQFGKPVTLSCSQTLNHNVMYWYQQKSSQAPKLLFHYYDKDFNNEADTPDNFQSRRPNTSFCFLDIRSPGLGDTAMYLCATRSDYGYTFGSGTRLTVV.